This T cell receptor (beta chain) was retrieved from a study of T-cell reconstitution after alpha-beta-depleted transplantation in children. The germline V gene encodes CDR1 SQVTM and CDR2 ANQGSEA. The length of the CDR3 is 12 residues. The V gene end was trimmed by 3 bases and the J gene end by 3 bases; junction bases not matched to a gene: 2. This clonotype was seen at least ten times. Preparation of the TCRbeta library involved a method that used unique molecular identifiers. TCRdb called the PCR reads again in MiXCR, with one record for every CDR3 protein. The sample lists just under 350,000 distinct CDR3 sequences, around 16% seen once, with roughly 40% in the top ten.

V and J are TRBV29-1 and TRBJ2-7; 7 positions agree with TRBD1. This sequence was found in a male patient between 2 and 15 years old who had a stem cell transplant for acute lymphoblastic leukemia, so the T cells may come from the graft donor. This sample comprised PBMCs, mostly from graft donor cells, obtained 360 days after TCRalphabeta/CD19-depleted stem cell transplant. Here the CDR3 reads CSVEGDSYEQYF. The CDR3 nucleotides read TGCAGCGTTGAGGGGGACAGCTACGAGCAGTACTTC.